The 24 T cell receptor beta chains below all came from one sample that was sequenced in a study of T cell responses to AZD1222 COVID-19 vaccine. Assay: immunoSEQ multiplex PCR; the TCRdb copy retains only in-frame clones and omits some. The table lists 90,000 to 100,000 clones, about 81% of them singletons. The sample consisted of peripheral blood, taken 28 days after the second AZD1222 dose. The source is an adult who received the AZD1222 COVID-19 vaccine.

The chain is built from TRBV2 and TRBJ1-3; 8 bases map to TRBD1. V gave up 3 bases and J gave up 4 bases; unmatched junction bases: 2. CDR1 SNHLY and CDR2 FYNNEI come from the germline V gene. The CDR3 extends over 14 amino acids. The CDR3 coding sequence is TGTGCCAGCAGTGACCGACAGGGGGGAAACACCATATATTTT. Translation gives CASSDRQGGNTIYF.

This chain joins TRBV24-1 and TRBJ2-1; maybe TRBD2 (5 bases). The ends were cut back, 3 bases at V and 3 bases at J, with 14 bases in the middle. The CDR3 sequence is 16 residues long. The germline CDR1 and CDR2 sequences are KGHDR and SFDVKD. CDR3 region: CATSDGPTSVYNEQFF. CDR3 DNA: TGTGCCACCAGTGATGGCCCAACTAGTGTCTACAATGAGCAGTTCTTC.

The chain uses TRBV27 and TRBJ1-1, with 7 bases matching TRBD1. Per germline, CDR1 MNHEY and CDR2 SMNVEV (reference sequence). Germline trimming cut 0 bases from V and 0 bases from J; bases unmatched to any gene: 7. The CDR3 covers 17 residues. CDR3 amino acids: CASSLSRQGTMNTEAFF. The CDR3 nucleotides are TGTGCCAGCAGTTTATCCCGACAGGGAACCATGAACACTGAAGCTTTCTTT.

The chain recombines TRBV2 with TRBJ2-2; 8 nucleotides match TRBD2. Germline CDR1 SNHLY, CDR2 FYNNEI. This CDR3 region has 14 residues. Unmatched junction bases numbered 8, after V lost 7 bases and J lost 7 bases. The CDR3 DNA reads TGTGCCAGCAAGGAGCGGGAGAAAGGCGGGGAGCTGTTTTTT. Translating it yields CASKEREKGGELFF.

The gene calls are TRBV6-5 and TRBJ1-3; D is ambiguous. The CDR3 runs to 12 residues. The V gene lost 5 bases and the J gene lost 3 bases, with 5 bases spanning the gap. CDR1 MNHEY and CDR2 SVGAGI come from the germline V gene. The CDR3 sequence: CASSLDGNTIYF. The CDR3 DNA reads TGTGCCAGCAGTCTAGATGGAAACACCATATATTTT.

The chain employs TRBV7-2 and TRBJ1-5; tentatively, D is TRBD1 (6 bases). The CDR3 has 16 amino acids. Trimming removed 0 bases at V and 1 base at J, with 10 bases between. CDR1 is SGHTA, CDR2 FQGNSA, per germline. DNA for the CDR3: TGTGCCAGCAGCTTAGCGGGGGCGATGAGCAATCAGCCCCAGCATTTT. Protein sequence: CASSLAGAMSNQPQHF.

This clone was observed a few times. The chain joins TRBV7-8 to TRBJ1-5; 10 nucleotides agree with TRBD1. Germline V CDR1 and CDR2: SGHVS, FQNEAQ. The CDR3 consists of 15 residues. Trimming cost V 5 bases and J 2 bases; bases outside gene matches: 3. Here the CDR3 reads CASSRGQGGNQPQHF. In nucleotides, the CDR3 is TGTGCCAGCAGCCGCGGACAGGGGGGCAATCAGCCCCAGCATTTT.

The V and J genes are TRBV18 and TRBJ2-7, with 8 bases lining up with TRBD2. V trimming: 2 bases; J trimming: 7 bases; junction bases outside the gene matches: 10. The V gene's germline CDR1 is KGHSH and CDR2 LQKENI. The CDR3 sequence is 15 residues long. The DNA for the CDR3 is TGTGCCAGCTCACCAGCGGGAGCGGGAGTGGGGGAGCAGTACTTC. Its translation: CASSPAGAGVGEQYF.

As to this clone: At one end, the junction sequence differs from germline, possibly due to a read error. This chain joins TRBV18 and TRBJ1-5; D is uncertain. CDR1 and CDR2 from the germline V gene are KGHSH and LQKENI. CDR3 size: 13 residues. CDR3 bases: TGTGCCAGCTCACCCGGTAGCGATCAGCCCCAGCATTTT. Translated, it gives CASSPGSDQPQHF.

The chain recombines TRBV3-1 (or the pseudogene TRBV3-2) with TRBJ1-6, with no clear D. CDR1 and CDR2 from the germline V gene are LGHDT and YNNKEL (reference sequence). The CDR3 loop spans 12 amino acids. Trimming cost V 1 base and J 10 bases, with 5 bases left between them. The CDR3 nucleotides are TGTGCCAGCAGCCAAGCGGAATCACCCCTCCACTTT. Its translation is CASSQAESPLHF.

J is TRBJ2-7 and V is TRBV6-5; D could derive from TRBD1 or TRBD2 (6 bases each). This CDR3 comprises 15 residues. The germline gives CDR1 MNHEY, CDR2 SVGAGI. Trimming took off 0 bases at V and 4 bases at J, with 13 bases between the two ends. Here the CDR3 reads CASSYSPGGGYEQYF. DNA for the CDR3: TGTGCCAGCAGTTACTCGCCCGGGGGCGGGTACGAGCAGTACTTC.

CDR3 bases: TGTGCCAGCAGCTTATTAGAGGTCGGGAGCGGGAGGGTTTGGAATGAGCAGTTCTTC. As protein: CASSLLEVGSGRVWNEQFF. J is TRBJ2-1 and V is TRBV11-2; 10 bases align to TRBD2. The trim removed 2 bases at V and 7 bases at J, leaving 17 bases unmatched. This CDR3 is built from 19 residues. CDR1 is SGHAT and CDR2 is FQNNGV in the germline V gene.

V gene TRBV6-5 combines with J gene TRBJ2-2, with 7 bases matching TRBD2. Germline trimming cut 7 bases from V and 7 bases from J; bases unmatched to any gene: 9. CDR1 is MNHEY, CDR2 SVGAGI, per germline. The CDR3 has 14 amino acids. As DNA, the CDR3 is TGTGCCAGCAACCCTCACCCGGGGGGCGGGGAGCTGTTTTTT. As protein: CASNPHPGGGELFF.

This chain uses TRBV6-5 with TRBJ2-1; TRBD1 matches at 7 bases. Trimming removed 6 bases from V and 4 bases from J; junction bases left unmatched: 9. Germline assignment: CDR1 MNHEY and CDR2 SVGAGI. This CDR3 spans 15 amino acids. The CDR3 DNA is TGTGCCAGCAGCCGTTCGGGACAGCAGTACAATGAGCAGTTCTTC. This translates into CASSRSGQQYNEQFF.

CDR3 in DNA: TGTGCCAGCTCAGAGACAGGATCTAACTATGGCTACACCTTC. As protein: CASSETGSNYGYTF. This chain links TRBV18 with TRBJ1-2; TRBD1 is a possible D gene (6 bases). Trimming removed 5 bases from V and 0 bases from J, with 10 bases in between. The CDR3 sequence is 14 residues long. Germline loops: CDR1 KGHSH, CDR2 LQKENI.

V usage is TRBV19 and J usage is TRBJ1-2, with 8 bases lining up with TRBD1. The CDR3 covers 17 residues. J was trimmed by 2 bases and V by 3 bases; bases with no gene match: 11. Germline values: CDR1 LNHDA, CDR2 SQIVND (reference sequence). The CDR3 protein is CASSIRDRKYSNYGYTF. The DNA for the CDR3 is TGTGCCAGTAGTATCCGGGACAGGAAGTATTCAAACTATGGCTACACCTTC.

CDR3 DNA: TGTGCCCGCGGGGAGAGGGAGACCCAGTACTTC. It codes for CARGERETQYF. The chain recombines TRBV2 with TRBJ2-5, with D possibly being TRBD2 (6 bases). Germline loops: CDR1 SNHLY, CDR2 FYNNEI. The CDR3 is made up of 11 amino acids. With 11 bases removed from V and 5 bases from J, the gap between germline ends came to 12 bases.

This rearrangement joins TRBV2 to TRBJ2-1; TRBD1 agrees at 12 bases. Germline trimming cut 9 bases from V and 8 bases from J; bases unmatched to any gene: 14. The CDR3 consists of 16 residues. Germline V gives CDR1 SNHLY, CDR2 FYNNEI. In DNA, the CDR3 is TGTGCCAGTAAGAGTCCCGGGACAGGGGGCCTATATGAGCAGTTCTTC. It is translated as CASKSPGTGGLYEQFF.

The rearrangement links TRBV7-8 to TRBJ2-3; D uncertain. There are 14 residues in the CDR3. Trimming took 6 bases from V and 3 from J, leaving 13 bases between them. Germline CDR1 SGHVS, CDR2 FQNEAQ. CDR3 DNA: TGTGCCAGCAGACCCGGCCCGGCTACAGATACGCAGTATTTT. Translated: CASRPGPATDTQYF.

This chain joins TRBV18 and TRBJ2-7; D gene uncertain. The germline V gene has CDR1 KGHSH and CDR2 LQKENI. The CDR3 extends over 14 amino acids. V was shortened by 0 bases and J by 2 bases, with 8 bases between the two germline ends. The CDR3 loop reads CASSPPHSPYEQYF. The CDR3 DNA reads TGTGCCAGCTCACCACCGCACAGCCCCTACGAGCAGTACTTC. Looking up the rest from reference TRBV18 and TRBJ2-7 gives the full variable domain: NAGVMQNPRHLVRRRGQEARLRCSPMKGHSHVYWYRQLPEEGLKFMVYLQKENIIDESGMPKERFSAEFPKEGPSILRIQQVVRGDSAAYFCASSPPHSPYEQYFGPGTRLTVT.

The chain carries TRBV10-3 and TRBJ1-1; tentatively, D is TRBD1 (6 bases). The length of the CDR3 is 14 residues. V lost 6 bases and J lost 1, with 12 bases in between. From germline, CDR1 is ENHRY and CDR2 SYGVKD. The CDR3, as DNA: TGTGCCATCAGCACCCAACAGGGGAACACTGAAGCTTTCTTT. It specifies CAISTQQGNTEAFF.

J is TRBJ1-1 and V is TRBV6-2 or TRBV6-3; 9 nucleotides align to TRBD1. J was trimmed by 5 bases and V by 6 bases; bases with no gene match: 7. Germline V CDR1 and CDR2: MNHEY, SVGEGT. The CDR3 runs 14 residues. DNA of the CDR3: TGTGCCAGCAGCCCAACAGGGGGCAGGACTGAAGCTTTCTTT. This encodes CASSPTGGRTEAFF.

The chain couples TRBV28 to TRBJ1-1; no clear D. V lost 6 bases to trimming and J lost 1 base, with 6 bases between them. Germline V lookup: CDR1 MDHEN, CDR2 SYDVKM. The CDR3 has 12 amino acids. The CDR3 region has the DNA TGTGCCAGCAGCACAACGAACACTGAAGCTTTCTTT. Translation: CASSTTNTEAFF.

The gene calls are TRBV14 and TRBJ2-3; no reliable D call. From germline, CDR1 is SGHDN and CDR2 FVKESK. This CDR3 spans 14 amino acids. V was pared by 6 bases and J by 2 bases, with 12 bases between. The CDR3 DNA reads as TGTGCCAGCAGTTTGGCAGTATACACAGATACGCAGTATTTT. This codes for CASSLAVYTDTQYF.